The 9 T cell receptor beta chains below all came from one sample that was sequenced in a study of blood T cell repertoires in COVID-19. Produced via immunoSEQ multiplex PCR; TCRdb's table is partial and in-frame only. This table holds about 350,000 clones, around 88% found once. The sample consisted of peripheral blood. Receptors originate from a woman between 55 and 75 years old with COVID-19, enrolled during active disease.

The chain combines TRBV2 with TRBJ1-2; 10 bases line up with TRBD1. The CDR3 loop spans 16 amino acids. CDR1 is SNHLY, CDR2 FYNNEI, per germline. V was clipped by 6 bases and J by 6 bases; unmatched bases: 13. The CDR3 DNA reads TGTGCCAGCAGGCCAAGTTTCGACAGGGGGCCCAATGGCTACACCTTC. It translates to CASRPSFDRGPNGYTF.

The chain recombines TRBV7-9 with TRBJ2-1, with 12 nucleotides matching TRBD2. The CDR3 has 15 amino acids. The germline V gene encodes CDR1 SEHNR and CDR2 FQNEAQ (reference sequence). Trimming removed 3 bases from V and 6 bases from J; junction bases left unmatched: 3. CDR3 in amino acids: CASSFGLAGSNEQFF. CDR3 DNA sequence: TGTGCCAGCAGCTTCGGACTAGCGGGGAGCAATGAGCAGTTCTTC. Full variable domain (rest looked up from reference TRBV7-9 and TRBJ2-1): DTGVSQNPRHKITKRGQNVTFRCDPISEHNRLYWYRQTLGQGPEFLTYFQNEAQLEKSRLLSDRFSAERPKGSFSTLEIQRTEQGDSAMYLCASSFGLAGSNEQFFGPGTRLTVL.

The chain has TRBV10-2 and TRBJ2-3, with TRBD1 matching over 8 bases. The germline CDR1 and CDR2 sequences are WSHSY and SAAADI. There are 15 residues in the CDR3. Trimming removed 8 bases from V and 2 bases from J; junction bases left unmatched: 9. CDR3 region: CASRTGRGSTDTQYF. In DNA form, the CDR3 reads TGCGCCAGCCGGACAGGGCGAGGGTCCACAGATACGCAGTATTTT.

The V call is TRBV6-4, the J call TRBJ1-5; D call uncertain. V lost 3 bases to trimming and J lost 4 bases, with 13 bases between them. The CDR3 runs to 15 residues. Germline V gene sequence: CDR1 MRHNA, CDR2 SNTAGT. CDR3 in amino acids: CASSDSGRSNQPQHF. The DNA of the CDR3 is TGTGCCAGCAGTGATTCTGGGAGGTCAAATCAGCCCCAGCATTTT.

This chain joins TRBV6-5 and TRBJ1-2, with 7 bases fitting TRBD1. This CDR3 spans 13 amino acids. The ends lost 6 bases at V and 4 bases at J; junction bases unmatched: 5. The V gene's germline CDR1 is MNHEY and CDR2 SVGAGI. The CDR3 sequence is CASRRQGLYGYTF. CDR3 sequence (DNA): TGTGCCAGCAGGAGACAGGGACTCTATGGCTACACCTTC.

This clone was recorded only once. The chain recombines TRBV28 with TRBJ2-7, with D possibly TRBD2 on 5 matching bases. Germline values: CDR1 MDHEN, CDR2 SYDVKM. With 10 bases removed from V and 3 bases from J, the gap between germline ends came to 13 bases. This CDR3 has 12 residues. This CDR3 reads CATLAIDYEQYF. DNA for the CDR3: TGTGCCACCCTAGCAATAGACTACGAGCAGTACTTC.

The rearrangement links TRBV2 to TRBJ2-5; the D gene is possibly TRBD1 (6 bases). V lost 5 bases to trimming and J lost 3 bases, with 10 bases between them. The CDR3 length is 13 residues. Germline V gene data show CDR1 as SNHLY and CDR2 as FYNNEI. The CDR3 nucleotides read TGTGCCAGCAGTCGAAGGACAGAAGAGACCCAGTACTTC. It translates to CASSRRTEETQYF.

V is TRBV14 and J is TRBJ1-5; TRBD1 aligns across 8 bases. The germline CDR1 and CDR2 sequences are SGHDN and FVKESK. The CDR3 totals 15 residues. Trimming at V came to 3 bases and at J to 2 bases, leaving 3 bases not matched to a gene. CDR3 amino acids: CASSQTGAGNQPQHF. The CDR3 DNA is TGTGCCAGCAGCCAGACAGGGGCAGGCAATCAGCCCCAGCATTTT.

The CDR3 bases are TGTGCCAGCACAGTAGACACCTATCAGCCCCAGCATTTT. Translating it yields CASTVDTYQPQHF. The chain uses TRBV7-9 and TRBJ1-5; the D is unclear. Trimming cost V 7 bases and J 5 bases, with 12 bases left between them. Germline-derived CDR1 and CDR2 are SEHNR and FQNEAQ (reference sequence). CDR3 length: 13 amino acids.